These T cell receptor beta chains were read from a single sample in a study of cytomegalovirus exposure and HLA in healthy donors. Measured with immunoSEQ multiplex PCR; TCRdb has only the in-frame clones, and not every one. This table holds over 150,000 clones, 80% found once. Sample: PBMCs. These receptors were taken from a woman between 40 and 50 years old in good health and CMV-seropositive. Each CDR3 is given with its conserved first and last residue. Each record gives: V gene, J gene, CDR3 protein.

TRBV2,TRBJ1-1,CASSDRTGRTEAFF
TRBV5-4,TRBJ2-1,CASSPALAGGRNEQFF
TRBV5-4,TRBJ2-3,CASSLGLAGGGTDTQYF
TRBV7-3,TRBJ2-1,CASSREGGPYNEQFF
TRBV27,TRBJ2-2,CASLQGTGELFF
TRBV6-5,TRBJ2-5,CASSSLAGRVETQYF
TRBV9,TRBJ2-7,CASSVGGGQGLYEQYF
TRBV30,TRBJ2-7,CAFLTRSSYEQYF
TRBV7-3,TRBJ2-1,CASSQTSGDKQFF
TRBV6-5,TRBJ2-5,CASSPGLAGTQYF
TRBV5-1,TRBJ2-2,CASSGGLAGRPGGELFF
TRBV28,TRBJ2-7,CASSPTGPYEQYF
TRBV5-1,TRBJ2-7,CASNLGAGRYEQYF
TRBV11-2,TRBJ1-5,CASSRLGGRGQPQHF
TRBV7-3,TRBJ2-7,CASSLMGLAGSYEQYF
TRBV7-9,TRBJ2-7,CASSASLGQSYEQYF
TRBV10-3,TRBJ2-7,CAIGSPGQGPEQYF
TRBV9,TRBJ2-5,CASSVGGVQETQYF
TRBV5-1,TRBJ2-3,CASSLDGSMGTDTQYF
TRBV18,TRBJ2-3,CASSPPSGSDTQYF
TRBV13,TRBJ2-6,CASSPSGTGANVLTF
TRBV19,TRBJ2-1,CASSRGLAGHNEQFF
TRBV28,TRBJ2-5,CASIADRRYQETQYF
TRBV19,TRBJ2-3,CASRSEGNTDTQYF
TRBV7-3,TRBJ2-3,CASSLSSGRGADTQYF
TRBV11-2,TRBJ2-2,CASSPSAGVTGELFF
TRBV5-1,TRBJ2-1,CASSLDLAGVNEQFF
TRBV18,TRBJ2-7,CASSTGQGVYEQYF
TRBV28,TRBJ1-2,CASSLWDYYMGYTF
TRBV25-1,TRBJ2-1,CASRGPEQFF
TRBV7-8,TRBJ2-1,CASSPGTYEQFF
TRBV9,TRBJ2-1,CASSPQGQANEQFF
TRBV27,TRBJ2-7,CASSPGTGGYEQYF
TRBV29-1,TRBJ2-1,CSVEDTGAGEQFF
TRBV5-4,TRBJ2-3,CASSHRGPGGTDTQYF
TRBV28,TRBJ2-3,CASSQSSGTGTDTQYF
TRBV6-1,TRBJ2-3,CASSTGGGTDTQYF
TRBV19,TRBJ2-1,CASSMRTSGRGGHNEQFF
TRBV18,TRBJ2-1,CASSPPKIVEQFF
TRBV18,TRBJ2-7,CASSPTPGFEQYF
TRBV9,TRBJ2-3,CASSVGGASTDTQYF
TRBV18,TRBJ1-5,CASSQGGIYSNQPQHF
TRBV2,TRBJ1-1,CASSPDRSTEAFF
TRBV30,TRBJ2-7,CAWSVGAGGAYEQYF
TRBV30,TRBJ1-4,CAWSGGRATNEKLFF